This T cell receptor (beta chain) was found in a study of vaccination effects on CD4 cells after COVID-19. Study information: Participants received two doses of either the BNT162b2 or mRNA-1273 vaccine.

The V gene's germline CDR1 is MDHEN and CDR2 SYDVKM. The CDR3 runs 13 residues. The V gene lost 7 bases and the J gene lost 6 bases, with 13 bases spanning the gap. Sequencing used immunoSEQ multiplex PCR; TCRdb keeps in-frame clones, though not all of them. This table holds tens of thousands of clones, 70% found once. Whole-study findings and limits: Vaccine- and infection-induced clones showed marked clonal contraction late following vaccination.

A remark on this clone: The antigen is undetermined.

In the ViraFEST assay, antigen-specific CD4+ clonotypes were identified by expansion after peptide-pool stimulation. Culture lasted about ten days before CD4+ T cell isolation. Nucleocapsid antibody tests were negative, and the vaccine recipients had no prior SARS-CoV-2 infection. Peptides at roughly 10 ug/ml and IL-2 at about 9.3 IU/ml were added to about 2 million PBMC per well. At days 3 and 7, half of the medium was exchanged for IL-2 medium. V usage is TRBV28 and J usage is TRBJ1-5, with D maybe TRBD1 (6 bases). Specimen: CD4+ T cells from PBMCs cultured with SARS-CoV-2 spike peptides, collected before COVID-19 vaccination. The TCR comes from a human donor who received a COVID-19 vaccine. The CDR3 DNA follows: TGTGCCAGCACCGTAGGGGGGGCTCAGCCCCAGCATTTT. Amino acid sequence: CASTVGGAQPQHF. The full variable domain, its missing parts supplied by reference TRBV28 and TRBJ1-5, is DVKVTQSSRYLVKRTGEKVFLECVQDMDHENMFWYRQDPGLGLRLIYFSYDVKMKEKGDIPEGYSVSREKKERFSLILESASTNQTSMYLCASTVGGAQPQHFGDGTRLSIL.